The following is a TCR beta chain sequence with its context. Produced via immunoSEQ multiplex PCR; TCRdb's table is partial and in-frame only. The sample contains more than 150,000 clones, 80% to 95% of which appear only once. These data originate in a study of T cell responses to AZD1222 COVID-19 vaccine. This CDR3 region has 15 residues. Unmatched junction bases numbered 7, after V lost 5 bases and J lost 4 bases. Germline V gene lookup returns CDR1 MNHEY and CDR2 SVGAGI. The V and J genes are TRBV6-5 and TRBJ1-5; 8 nucleotides match TRBD1. The TCR sequence derives from an adult who received the AZD1222 COVID-19 vaccine. The sample was peripheral blood, taken 28 days after the second AZD1222 dose. The CDR3 nucleotides are TGTGCCAGCAGTACAACAGGGGGTTGGAATCAGCCCCAGCATTTT. Residues: CASSTTGGWNQPQHF.